This T cell receptor (beta chain) originates from a study of CD4+ T cells in melanoma. Points from the study as a whole: Reportedly, melanoma neoantigen-specific CD4+ T cells showed varied differentiation states. A reported correlation linked neoantigen-specific CD4+ T cells to CD8+, macrophage and B cell function.

Sequenced by immunoSEQ multiplex PCR; TCRdb stores in-frame clones only, minus some. Among tens of thousands of clones listed, nearly 70% were seen once. Turning to this clone: Its specificity is unknown.

The sequenced sample consisted of tumor tissue. The receptor comes from a human donor with melanoma.

The CDR3 here is CASSQDAGAGTEAFF. CDR3 coding DNA: TGCGCCAGCAGCCAAGATGCGGGGGCAGGGACTGAAGCTTTCTTT. V usage is TRBV4-1 and J usage is TRBJ1-1; D is perhaps TRBD1 (6 bases). Trimming cost V 0 bases and J 5 bases, with 13 bases left between them. The CDR3 has 15 residues. Germline CDR1 is MGHRA and CDR2 is YSYEKL.